Shown below are 9 T cell receptor beta chains from a single sample sequenced in a study of identical twins. TCRdb reanalysed the 5' RACE reads using MiXCR and keeps one entry per CDR3 protein. Among roughly 1.6 million distinct CDR3 sequences listed, 25% to 35% were seen once. The sample was cord blood. Source of these receptors: a newborn girl in good health.

The chain is built from TRBV13 and TRBJ2-3, with TRBD1 identical over 9 bases. The germline V gene encodes CDR1 PRHDT and CDR2 FYEKMQ (reference sequence). V trimming: 4 bases; J trimming: 5 bases; junction bases outside the gene matches: 4. The CDR3 is made up of 14 amino acids. The CDR3 sequence: CASSSGTGRDTQYF. In DNA, the CDR3 is TGTGCCAGCAGCTCCGGGACAGGGAGAGATACGCAGTATTTT.

V and J are TRBV15 and TRBJ2-4; 8 bases line up with TRBD1. This CDR3 spans 21 amino acids. After removal of 0 bases from V and 0 bases from J, the junction contained 16 bases not matched to a gene. The germline V gene encodes CDR1 LNHNV and CDR2 YYDKDF (reference sequence). The CDR3 DNA reads as TGTGCCACCAGCAGAGATGCGGCGGACAGGGTGGTAATAATAGCCAAAAACATTCAGTACTTC. Protein product: CATSRDAADRVVIIAKNIQYF.

This clonotype occurred a few times. The V and J genes are TRBV27 and TRBJ2-7; a weak D match, TRBD1 (5 bases). Trimming took 5 bases from V and 0 from J, leaving 14 bases between them. Per germline, CDR1 MNHEY and CDR2 SMNVEV (reference sequence). The CDR3 is made up of 15 amino acids. CDR3 sequence (DNA): TGTGCCAGCAGTCACGCGGTAGGGGCCTCCTACGAGCAGTACTTC. Its translation: CASSHAVGASYEQYF.

The chain links TRBV20-1 to TRBJ2-1, with 7 bases matching TRBD2. The CDR3 has 14 residues. V gave up 4 bases and J gave up 4 bases; unmatched junction bases: 7. Germline CDR1 DFQATT, CDR2 SNEGSKA (reference sequence). The CDR3 DNA reads as TGCAGTGCTATCCCTAGCGGACTTTACAATGAGCAGTTCTTC. It specifies CSAIPSGLYNEQFF.

The chain has TRBV2 and TRBJ2-5, with TRBD2 identical over 10 bases. Trimming at V came to 3 bases and at J to 3 bases, leaving 4 bases not matched to a gene. Germline lookup yields CDR1 SNHLY and CDR2 FYNNEI. The CDR3 contains 15 residues. CDR3 nucleotides: TGTGCCAGCAGTGACCAAGGACTAGCGGAAGAGACCCAGTACTTC. As protein: CASSDQGLAEETQYF.

This clonotype was counted a few times. The chain is built from TRBV9 and TRBJ1-6; TRBD1 agrees at 7 bases. This CDR3 is built from 14 residues. Per the germline V gene, CDR1 is SGDLS and CDR2 is YYNGEE. J lost 10 bases, V lost 0 bases, and 4 bases had no gene match. The CDR3: CASSVGQGWSPLHF. The CDR3 region has the DNA TGTGCCAGCAGCGTAGGACAGGGATGGTCACCCCTCCACTTT.

V usage is TRBV4-1 and J usage is TRBJ2-4; D call uncertain. V was clipped by 1 base and J by 2 bases, with 15 bases between them. Looked up from germline, CDR1 is MGHRA and CDR2 is YSYEKL. The CDR3 consists of 17 residues. The CDR3 DNA sequence: TGCGCCAGCAGCCAAGCTAACAGAAACACTTCCAAAAACATTCAGTACTTC. It translates to CASSQANRNTSKNIQYF.

The V and J genes are TRBV20-1 and TRBJ1-3; D unresolved. CDR3 size: 17 residues. The germline gives CDR1 DFQATT, CDR2 SNEGSKA (reference sequence). The V end lost 3 bases, the J end lost 0 bases, and 18 bases lay between the germline ends. The CDR3 coding sequence is TGCAGTGCTAGTTCACGGAGGTACGCCACCTCTGGAAACACCATATATTTT. This codes for CSASSRRYATSGNTIYF.

Only one count was recorded for this clonotype. A much larger clone is a single base away; this may be a read error. The V gene is TRBV27, the J gene TRBJ2-1; 9 nucleotides align to TRBD1. CDR1 is MNHEY and CDR2 is SMNVEV in the germline V gene (reference sequence). This CDR3 is 15 amino acids long. V shed 1 base and J 10 bases; nucleotides not matched to a gene: 8. In DNA form, the CDR3 reads TGTGCCAGCAGTTTATTGGGGACAGGGACTCCGGAGCAGTTCTTC. It specifies CASSLLGTGTPEQFF.